This T cell receptor beta chain is drawn from a study of blood T cell dynamics during melanoma immunotherapy. Study at large: Patients with metastatic melanoma got pembrolizumab or nivolumab-ipilimumab as first-line care.

As to time point: week 3, after first cycle of checkpoint inhibitor. At 12 weeks after first infusion, RECIST 1.1 defined response for most patients. The CDR3 length is 12 residues. V was cut by 4 bases and J by 3 bases, with 6 bases left in between. Germline V gene sequence: CDR1 SGHDT, CDR2 YYEEEE. Clones were sequenced by immunoSEQ multiplex PCR, and TCRdb holds only the in-frame ones, with some missing. Of about 15,000 clones in the sample, roughly 85% were seen once. The sequencing used blood, collected from a patient treated with checkpoint blockade. The chain employs TRBV5-6 and TRBJ2-3, with D uncertain. This TCR was sampled from a human donor with melanoma. The CDR3 spells CASSIETDTQYF. The CDR3 DNA reads TGTGCCAGCAGCATCGAGACAGATACGCAGTATTTT.